This T cell receptor beta chain emerged from a study of blood T cells in healthy people across ages. Study results and caveats: Expanded clonotype shifts may have been confounded, as the donors had an unknown CMV status.

With 5 bases removed from V and 2 bases from J, the gap between germline ends came to 16 bases. From germline, CDR1 is SGHTA and CDR2 FQGNSA. The CDR3 covers 15 residues. Every donor gave roughly 9.2 milliliters of peripheral blood. Extractions gave at least 5.5 micrograms of total RNA per sample. Sample-barcoded 5' priming and a J-beta primer mix drove a second PCR of roughly 7 to 11 cycles. Every single cDNA molecule received a tag from a template-switch adaptor with 12 random nucleotides. TCRdb reprocessed the 5' RACE reads with MiXCR, giving one entry per CDR3 protein. The table includes about 930,000 distinct CDR3 sequences, 25% to 35% detected once. A remark on this clonotype: Its antigen is unidentified.

These same data were also listed under a study on T cells of mothers and their children.

The J gene is TRBJ2-7, the V gene TRBV7-2; D is undetermined. The clonotype was recovered from a woman aged 40 to 50 in good health. Sequenced: blood. The CDR3: CASSPDPGTAYEQYF. CDR3 coding DNA: TGTGCCAGCAGCCCAGACCCAGGCACAGCCTACGAGCAGTACTTC.